This is a list of T cell receptor beta chains from one sample in a study of cytomegalovirus exposure and HLA in healthy donors. TCRdb's copy holds only in-frame clones and misses some; the assay was immunoSEQ multiplex PCR. The profile shows about 160,000 clones, 65% to 80% of them singletons. The sample was PBMCs. These receptor sequences come from a man in his forties in good health and CMV-seronegative. Each CDR3 is given with its conserved first and last residue. D genes are given only for firm matches. Where a row states a size, it is once, few, many or the class of an expanded clone; other rows omit it.

V	size	D	J	DNA	CDR3
TRBV28	few	TRBD2	TRBJ2-5	TGTGCCAGCAGTTTACTAGCGGGAGGAGAGACCCAGTACTTC	CASSLLAGGETQYF
TRBV7-6	.	.	TRBJ2-3	TGTGCCAGCAGCGAAAGGGGTACAAGGTTCACAGATACGCAGTATTTT	CASSERGTRFTDTQYF
TRBV7-9	once	.	TRBJ1-4	TGTGCCAGCAGCCAATCGAGCTGGGAAAAACTGTTTTTT	CASSQSSWEKLFF
TRBV18	.	.	TRBJ1-3	TGTGCCAGCTCCCAGTCCGGACAGGGAAACACCATATATTTT	CASSQSGQGNTIYF
TRBV11-2	.	TRBD1	TRBJ1-4	TGTGCCAGCAGCCAAGACAGGGGTCGAGGTGAAAAACTGTTTTTT	CASSQDRGRGEKLFF
TRBV6-5	once	.	TRBJ1-1	TGTGCCAGCAGTTACGCCAAGGGGCTTAACACTGAAGCTTTCTTT	CASSYAKGLNTEAFF
TRBV7-8	.	TRBD1	TRBJ2-7	TGTGCCAGCAGCTACTTAGGGGACAGGGGTGACGAGCAGTACTTC	CASSYLGDRGDEQYF
TRBV6-1	.	TRBD1	TRBJ1-1	TGTGCCAGCAGCGTGAGGGACAGACTAGAAGCTTTCTTT	CASSVRDRLEAFF
TRBV29-1	.	.	TRBJ1-2	TGCAGCGTTGAATCAGCTAACTATGGCTACACCTTC	CSVESANYGYTF
TRBV30	.	TRBD2	TRBJ2-1	TGTGCCTGGAGTGGACTAGCGTCTCAAAGGTACAATGAGCAGTTCTTC	CAWSGLASQRYNEQFF
TRBV4-3	.	.	TRBJ2-6	TGCGCCAGCAGCCAAGAATGGTTGGCAGGCTCTGGGGCCAACGTCCTGACTTTC	CASSQEWLAGSGANVLTF
TRBV28	.	TRBD1	TRBJ2-5	TGTGCCAGCGACAGGGGTGAGACCCAGTACTTC	CASDRGETQYF
TRBV9	.	.	TRBJ2-3	TGTGCCAGCCGGGGAGATACGCAGTATTTT	CASRGDTQYF
TRBV15	.	.	TRBJ2-2	TGTGCCACCCGACTCGGGGAGAACACCGGGGAGCTGTTTTTT	CATRLGENTGELFF
TRBV30	.	.	TRBJ2-2	TGTGCCTGGAGTGTGGGGGCGGGCACCGGGGAGCTGTTTTTT	CAWSVGAGTGELFF
TRBV11-1	.	.	TRBJ2-7	TGTGCCAGCAGCTTATCAACAGGGAAATACGAGCAGTACTTC	CASSLSTGKYEQYF
TRBV5-4	.	TRBD1	TRBJ2-7	TGTGCCAGCAGCACCACACGACAGGGGGCGCGAGAGCAGTACTTC	CASSTTRQGAREQYF
TRBV10-2	few	.	TRBJ1-1	TGCGCCAGCAAGGGGGGGGTTGGATGGGGTGAAGCTTTCTTT	CASKGGVGWGEAFF
TRBV5-1	.	TRBD2	TRBJ2-1	TGCGCCAGCAGCTTGGGGACAGGGACTAGCGATCTTGACTACAATGAGCAGTTCTTC	CASSLGTGTSDLDYNEQFF
TRBV29-1	.	TRBD1	TRBJ2-7	TGCAGCGTTGAAGGGACAGGGGGCTACGAGCAGTACTTC	CSVEGTGGYEQYF
TRBV6-4	.	.	TRBJ1-1	TGTGCCAGCAGTGAAGCGGGGAGGGGCACTGAAGCTTTCTTT	CASSEAGRGTEAFF
TRBV5-1	once	.	TRBJ2-5	TGCGCCAGCAGCTTGGCCATGGAGACCCAGTACTTC	CASSLAMETQYF
TRBV5-1	.	TRBD2	TRBJ2-7	TGCGCCAGCAGCCAGACTAGCCTCAGCTCCTACGAGCAGTACTTC	CASSQTSLSSYEQYF
TRBV2	.	.	TRBJ1-5	TGTGCCAGCAGTGGCACAGACCGAAATCAGCCCCAGCATTTT	CASSGTDRNQPQHF
TRBV6-1	few	.	TRBJ1-2	TGTGCCAGCACCCGGACAGATTCTAACTATGGCTACACCTTC	CASTRTDSNYGYTF
TRBV28	.	.	TRBJ2-1	TGTGCCAGCAGGCCGGGTAGCGGTCGGTCCTACAATGAGCAGTTCTTC	CASRPGSGRSYNEQFF
TRBV2	.	TRBD1	TRBJ2-7	TGTGCCAGCAGTGGACAGGGCTACGAGCAGTACTTC	CASSGQGYEQYF
TRBV4-1	.	.	TRBJ2-7	TGCGCCAGCAGCCAAGGAACAGGTCTATCCTACGAGCAGTACTTC	CASSQGTGLSYEQYF
TRBV15	.	.	TRBJ2-7	TGTGCCACCAGTTCAGCGGGCGGCTCCTACGAGCAGTACTTC	CATSSAGGSYEQYF
TRBV6-5	.	.	TRBJ1-5	TGTGCCAGCAGTTACTCCCGGACACAAAATCAGCCCCAGCATTTT	CASSYSRTQNQPQHF
TRBV19	.	TRBD1	TRBJ1-5	TGTGCCAGTAGTATTACCTCCGGGACAGGGGCCCAGCATTTT	CASSITSGTGAQHF
TRBV6-1	once	TRBD1	TRBJ2-3	TGTGCCAGCAGGTGGACAGGGGAGTCAGATACGCAGTATTTT	CASRWTGESDTQYF
TRBV6-6	.	.	TRBJ2-7	TGTGCCAGCAGGCCTCGGGACTCTACCTACGAGCAGTACTTC	CASRPRDSTYEQYF
TRBV5-4	.	.	TRBJ2-7	TGTGCCAGCAGCTTGCCCACGGACAGCCTGTACGAGCAGTACTTC	CASSLPTDSLYEQYF
TRBV19	few	TRBD2	TRBJ2-3	TGTGCCACCGGGGGGTCTTACACAGATACGCAGTATTTT	CATGGSYTDTQYF
TRBV6-5	once	.	TRBJ1-1	TGTGCCAGCAGTTACTCATCAGGGGACACTGAAGCTTTCTTT	CASSYSSGDTEAFF
TRBV7-6	.	.	TRBJ2-1	TGTGCCAGCAGCTTACGGGGGAATGAGCAGTTCTTC	CASSLRGNEQFF
TRBV29-1	.	.	TRBJ2-7	TGCAGCGTTGAAGATTCTAGCTACGAGCAGTACTTC	CSVEDSSYEQYF
TRBV4-3	.	TRBD1	TRBJ2-5	TGCGCCAGCAGCTTTCGTCCCGTGGGACAGGGGGCCGAGACCCAGTACTTC	CASSFRPVGQGAETQYF
TRBV11-2	.	TRBD2	TRBJ2-4	TGTGCCAGCAGCTCATCGACTAGCGGGAGAACTAACAGTCAGTACTTC	CASSSSTSGRTNSQYF
TRBV19	.	.	TRBJ1-5	TGTGCCAGCCAAACCGGTACAGGATTCAATCAGCCCCAGCATTTT	CASQTGTGFNQPQHF
TRBV10-1	once	TRBD2	TRBJ2-7	TGCGCCAGCAGTGGGGCGCTAGCGGGAGCAAGCTCCTACGAGCAGTACTTC	CASSGALAGASSYEQYF
TRBV9	few	.	TRBJ2-3	TGTGCCAGCAGCGTAGGGGCAGGGGTGGATGCAGATACGCAGTATTTT	CASSVGAGVDADTQYF
TRBV19	.	.	TRBJ2-6	TGTGCCAGTAGTATGCAGCGCTCTGGGGCCAACGTCCTGACTTTC	CASSMQRSGANVLTF
TRBV2	.	TRBD1	TRBJ2-3	TGTGCCAGCCTAACAGGGGGAGTCACAGATACGCAGTATTTT	CASLTGGVTDTQYF
TRBV14	.	TRBD2	TRBJ2-2	TGTGCCAGCAGCCATCGTCTAGCGGGCCCGAACACCGGGGAGCTGTTTTTT	CASSHRLAGPNTGELFF
TRBV27	once	TRBD1	TRBJ1-3	TGTGCCAGCAGGGGACAGGGAGGAAACACCATATATTTT	CASRGQGGNTIYF
TRBV7-9	few	.	TRBJ2-1	TGTGCCAGCAGCCCGGGTCGAAGCTCCTACAATGAGCAGTTCTTC	CASSPGRSSYNEQFF
TRBV29-1	.	TRBD1	TRBJ2-4	TGCAGCGTAATGACAGGGCTAGCCAAAAACATTCAGTACTTC	CSVMTGLAKNIQYF
TRBV4-2	.	.	TRBJ2-4	TGTGCCAGCAGCCAAGCTCCCAGGGGAGCCAAAAACATTCAGTACTTC	CASSQAPRGAKNIQYF
TRBV5-6	.	TRBD1	TRBJ2-5	TGTGCCAGCAGCTTGTTGGACAGGGGTCTAGAAGAGACCCAGTACTTC	CASSLLDRGLEETQYF
TRBV11-1	few	.	TRBJ2-3	TGTGCCAGCAGCTTACGGCGGGGGCTCCCAGATACGCAGTATTTT	CASSLRRGLPDTQYF
TRBV5-1	few	TRBD1	TRBJ2-2	TGCGCCAGCAGCTCCCGGACAGGGGACACCGGGGAGCTGTTTTTT	CASSSRTGDTGELFF
TRBV2	once	TRBD1	TRBJ2-5	TGTGCCAGCAGTGTTAGGGGGCGCCCAGAGACCCAGTACTTC	CASSVRGRPETQYF
TRBV20-1	.	.	TRBJ2-1	TGCAGTGCTTTGAGGAATGAGCAGTTCTTC	CSALRNEQFF
TRBV5-4	once	.	TRBJ1-2	TGTGCCAGCAGCTTGGGACGGGACTATGGCTACACCTTC	CASSLGRDYGYTF
TRBV19	.	.	TRBJ1-2	TGTGCCAGTAGTATCGAGGGCAGCAATGGCTACACCTTC	CASSIEGSNGYTF
TRBV5-1	.	TRBD2	TRBJ2-1	TGCGCCAGCAGCTTATCACCTAGCGGGAGGAATGAGCAGTTCTTC	CASSLSPSGRNEQFF
TRBV4-2	.	.	TRBJ2-3	TGTGCCAGCAGCTCCCGCGCGTACACAGATACGCAGTATTTT	CASSSRAYTDTQYF